This T cell receptor beta chain was profiled in a study of blood T cell repertoires in COVID-19. The assay was immunoSEQ multiplex PCR, and TCRdb's table has in-frame clones only and misses some. The sample gives about 140,000 clones, around three quarters of which show up once; roughly 15% is in the top ten. The germline CDR1 and CDR2 sequences are MGHRA and YSYEKL. The CDR3 contains 15 residues. V dropped 5 bases and J dropped 0 bases, with 14 bases sitting between them. Specimen: peripheral blood. This clonotype was sampled from a man aged 45-60 years with acute or convalescent COVID-19. The genes are TRBV4-1 and TRBJ2-7; D may be TRBD2 (5 bases). In DNA form, the CDR3 reads TGCGCCAGCAGCAGGGAGTACGAGAGCTCCTACGAGCAGTACTTC. This sequence encodes CASSREYESSYEQYF.